A selection of T cell receptor beta chains follows, all from one sample in a study of shared clonotypes between healthy human individuals. Sequenced by immunoSEQ multiplex PCR; TCRdb stores in-frame clones only, minus some. The sample includes nearly 750,000 clones, around 77% of them seen just once. Specimen: memory CD4+ T cells sorted from blood. These receptors all stem from a woman in her 30s in good health. The CDR3 runs from the conserved cysteine through the conserved F or W. The order of the fields is clone size, J gene, D gene, V gene, CDR3 DNA, CDR3 protein. The D gene is left open where the match is weak. Clone size is given for some rows only: seen once, a few or many times, or a class if the clone is expanded.

size: -; J: TRBJ1-5; D: -; V: TRBV18; DNA: TGTGCCAGCTCACAGGGTAGAGGACAGCCCCAGCATTTT; CDR3: CASSQGRGQPQHF
size: -; J: TRBJ2-7; D: TRBD2; V: TRBV6-5; DNA: TGTGCCAGCAGAGAGAGCGGGAGTGGGTCCTACGAGCAGTACTTC; CDR3: CASRESGSGSYEQYF
size: -; J: TRBJ1-6; D: -; V: TRBV5-8; DNA: TGTGCCAGCAGCTCGTCAGACAGGAACAATTCACCCCTCCACTTT; CDR3: CASSSSDRNNSPLHF
size: -; J: TRBJ2-3; D: -; V: TRBV18; DNA: TGTGCCAGCTCACTAAACCGTCGGGGGAGCGGACTACTCCCTAACACAGATACGCAGTATTTT; CDR3: CASSLNRRGSGLLPNTDTQYF
size: -; J: TRBJ2-7; D: -; V: TRBV9; DNA: TGTGCCAGCAGCGCAGACCAAACCGGTTACGAGCAGTACTTC; CDR3: CASSADQTGYEQYF
size: -; J: TRBJ2-6; D: -; V: TRBV6-5; DNA: TGTGCCAGCAGTTTTAGCACCCCTTCTGGGGCCAACGTCCTGACTTTC; CDR3: CASSFSTPSGANVLTF
size: -; J: TRBJ2-7; D: TRBD2; V: TRBV28; DNA: TGTGCCAGCAGTTCTGGGACTAGCGGGATTCTGGTCTACGAGCAGTACTTC; CDR3: CASSSGTSGILVYEQYF
size: -; J: TRBJ2-7; D: -; V: TRBV5-6; DNA: TGTGCCAGCAGCTTTGGATACGAGCAGTACTTC; CDR3: CASSFGYEQYF
size: -; J: TRBJ2-6; D: -; V: TRBV7-3; DNA: TGTGCCAGCAGCTCCACAGGGACTGGGGCCAACGTCCTGACTTTC; CDR3: CASSSTGTGANVLTF
size: -; J: TRBJ2-1; D: -; V: TRBV18; DNA: TGTGCCAGCTCGTCCACACGGGGGGAGCAGTTCTTC; CDR3: CASSSTRGEQFF
size: -; J: TRBJ1-1; D: -; V: TRBV11-2; DNA: TGTGCCAGCAGATTTAGGGTCGGACAGCTGAACACTGAAGCTTTCTTT; CDR3: CASRFRVGQLNTEAFF
size: -; J: TRBJ2-3; D: -; V: TRBV7-2; DNA: TGTGCCAGCAGCGGGTTGCAGGGCGATACGCAGTATTTT; CDR3: CASSGLQGDTQYF
size: -; J: TRBJ2-7; D: -; V: TRBV18; DNA: TGTGCCAGCTCATCAACAGGGTCGCGGGCCTACGAGCAGTACTTC; CDR3: CASSSTGSRAYEQYF
size: few; J: TRBJ2-1; D: -; V: TRBV7-2; DNA: TGTGCCAGCAGCTTAGATGTTATGGGTGAGCAGTTCTTC; CDR3: CASSLDVMGEQFF
size: few; J: TRBJ2-2; D: -; V: TRBV5-1; DNA: TGCGCCAGCAGCACCGGGACGGAGACCGGGGAGCTGTTTTTT; CDR3: CASSTGTETGELFF
size: -; J: TRBJ1-5; D: -; V: TRBV19; DNA: TGTGCCAGTAGTCACAGGGATTATAGCAATCAGCCCCAGCATTTT; CDR3: CASSHRDYSNQPQHF
size: -; J: TRBJ2-5; D: -; V: TRBV5-1; DNA: TGCGCCAGCAGGGCGGGATTGGAAGAGACCCAGTACTTC; CDR3: CASRAGLEETQYF
size: -; J: TRBJ2-5; D: -; V: TRBV5-4; DNA: TGTGCCAGCACCGTGAATCAAGAGACCCAGTACTTC; CDR3: CASTVNQETQYF
size: -; J: TRBJ2-1; D: TRBD2; V: TRBV5-1; DNA: TGCGCCAGCAGCTCCTGGACTAGCGGTTACAATGAGCAGTTCTTC; CDR3: CASSSWTSGYNEQFF
size: many; J: TRBJ2-1; D: TRBD1; V: TRBV6-1; DNA: TGTGCCAGCAGTGAATTTTCAGGGGGTACAAGAAGAGGTGAGCAGTTCTTC; CDR3: CASSEFSGGTRRGEQFF
size: once; J: TRBJ2-7; D: -; V: TRBV6-5; DNA: TGTGCCACGGCCTCCCGCTACGAGCAGTACTTC; CDR3: CATASRYEQYF
size: -; J: TRBJ2-7; D: TRBD2; V: TRBV30; DNA: TGTGCCTGCAAGCCTAGCGGGAGGGCCCACGAGCAGTACTTC; CDR3: CACKPSGRAHEQYF
size: -; J: TRBJ1-1; D: -; V: TRBV5-8; DNA: TGTGCCAGCAGCCCTAGGAACGGAGGGACTGAAGCTTTCTTT; CDR3: CASSPRNGGTEAFF
size: few; J: TRBJ1-4; D: -; V: TRBV20-1; DNA: TGCAGTGCTAGCGGTGAAAAACTGTTTTTT; CDR3: CSASGEKLFF
size: many; J: TRBJ2-7; D: TRBD2; V: TRBV28; DNA: TGTGCCATCACCACGACTAGCGGAGCCTACGAGCAGTACTTC; CDR3: CAITTTSGAYEQYF
size: -; J: TRBJ2-5; D: -; V: TRBV28; DNA: TGTGCCAGCAGAGAGAGGAAGGGTGGAAAGCAGACCCAGTACTTC; CDR3: CASRERKGGKQTQYF
size: many; J: TRBJ2-1; D: -; V: TRBV4-1; DNA: TGCGCCAGCAGCCAACCAACACTCCGGGACGCCGCCAACTCCTACAATGAGCAGTTCTTC; CDR3: CASSQPTLRDAANSYNEQFF
size: -; J: TRBJ1-1; D: -; V: TRBV28; DNA: TGTGCCAGCAGCTCCAATCTGAACACTGAAGCTTTCTTT; CDR3: CASSSNLNTEAFF
size: -; J: TRBJ2-7; D: -; V: TRBV6-1; DNA: TGTGCCAGCAGTGAAAACCCCGGGAATCCCCACGAGCAGTACTTC; CDR3: CASSENPGNPHEQYF
size: once; J: TRBJ2-7; D: TRBD2; V: TRBV5-4; DNA: TGTGCCAGCAGCAACCCGCCGGGGAGGGCCTTCGGCGAGCAGTACTTC; CDR3: CASSNPPGRAFGEQYF
size: once; J: TRBJ1-1; D: -; V: TRBV2; DNA: TGTGCCAGCAGTGAACGGGACTTACGGATGAACACTGAAGCTTTCTTT; CDR3: CASSERDLRMNTEAFF
size: -; J: TRBJ2-1; D: TRBD2; V: TRBV7-2; DNA: TGTGCCAGCAGCTTAGTGCGAGCGGGAGGGCACAATGAGCAGTTCTTC; CDR3: CASSLVRAGGHNEQFF
size: -; J: TRBJ1-3; D: -; V: TRBV29-1; DNA: TGCAGCGTTGGGCAGGCCTCTGGAAACACCATATATTTT; CDR3: CSVGQASGNTIYF
size: -; J: TRBJ1-2; D: -; V: TRBV18; DNA: TGTGCCAGCTCATCATTTCGACAGGAAGGTGGCTACACCTTC; CDR3: CASSSFRQEGGYTF
size: once; J: TRBJ2-3; D: TRBD2; V: TRBV5-1; DNA: TGCGCCAGCAGCTTGATAGCGGGCGGCACAGATACGCAGTATTTT; CDR3: CASSLIAGGTDTQYF
size: -; J: TRBJ1-1; D: -; V: TRBV2; DNA: TGTGCCAGCAGTGAAGGCCCGGGGGCCACTGAAGCTTTCTTT; CDR3: CASSEGPGATEAFF
size: -; J: TRBJ2-7; D: -; V: TRBV10-2; DNA: TGCGCCAGCAGAGGCCGGGCCTACGAGCAGTACTTC; CDR3: CASRGRAYEQYF
size: -; J: TRBJ1-5; D: -; V: TRBV2; DNA: TGTGCCAGCAGTGAAAGGGGAGGGAGTGGTCGTAGCAATCAGCCCCAGCATTTT; CDR3: CASSERGGSGRSNQPQHF
size: -; J: TRBJ1-5; D: TRBD1; V: TRBV19; DNA: TGTGCCAGTAGGAGACAGGGGTCCTATAGCAATCAGCCCCAGCATTTT; CDR3: CASRRQGSYSNQPQHF
size: -; J: TRBJ1-1; D: -; V: TRBV19; DNA: TGTGCCAGTAGTACCCCCGGGGGAGATGAAGCTTTCTTT; CDR3: CASSTPGGDEAFF
size: -; J: TRBJ1-1; D: -; V: TRBV7-9; DNA: TGTGCCAGCAGCGAGAATGACAGGTCTGAAGCTTTCTTT; CDR3: CASSENDRSEAFF